This entry lists 6 T cell receptor beta chains sequenced from one sample in a study of radiation and T cells in renal cell carcinoma. Libraries were prepared by immunoSEQ multiplex PCR; TCRdb keeps only in-frame clonotypes and omits some of them. Seen here are about 8,900 clones, roughly 67% observed once, and the top ten hold about 14%. Indicated treatment: treatment-naive control, cytoreductive nephrectomy. The sequencing here drew on tumor tissue, taken from a patient whose treatment was nephrectomy without radiotherapy. These receptors came from a man in his 60s with renal cell carcinoma.

This clone was observed a few times. V and J are TRBV15 and TRBJ2-6, with D maybe TRBD1 (6 bases). Per germline, CDR1 LNHNV and CDR2 YYDKDF (reference sequence). This CDR3 has 18 amino acids. V shed 3 bases and J shed 4 bases, with 19 bases lying between them. CDR3 protein: CATSSRGQSTPGANVLTF. The CDR3 DNA reads as TGTGCCACCAGCAGTCGCGGACAGTCGACCCCCGGGGCCAACGTCCTGACTTTC. The full variable domain, in which reference TRBV15 and TRBJ2-6 provide the parts outside the CDR3, is DAMVIQNPRYQVTQFGKPVTLSCSQTLNHNVMYWYQQKSSQAPKLLFHYYDKDFNNEADTPDNFQSRRPNTSFCFLDIRSPGLGDTAMYLCATSSRGQSTPGANVLTFGAGSRLTVL.

V is TRBV5-1 and J is TRBJ1-1; a weak D match, TRBD1 (5 bases). Between the trimmed V and J ends, which lost 2 bases and 5 bases, there was a span of 13 bases. In germline, CDR1 is SGHRS, CDR2 YFSETQ. The CDR3 consists of 14 residues. The DNA for the CDR3 is TGCGCCAGCAGCTTACAGGACGAGGGGACTGAAGCTTTCTTT. This translates into CASSLQDEGTEAFF. Supplemented by reference TRBV5-1 and TRBJ1-1, the full variable domain reads KAGVTQTPRYLIKTRGQQVTLSCSPISGHRSVSWYQQTPGQGLQFLFEYFSETQRNKGNFPGRFSGRQFSNSRSEMNVSTLELGDSALYLCASSLQDEGTEAFFGQGTRLTVV.

This clone was counted only a few times. The chain recombines TRBV13 with TRBJ2-7, with D tentatively TRBD1 (5 bases). The V end lost 1 base, the J end lost 5 bases, and 9 bases lay between the germline ends. In germline, CDR1 is PRHDT, CDR2 FYEKMQ (reference sequence). This CDR3 region has 13 residues. DNA of the CDR3: TGTGCCAGCAGCTTAGCAGGGTTCCACGAGCAGTACTTC. It translates to CASSLAGFHEQYF. Complete variable domain (other parts from reference TRBV13 and TRBJ2-7): AAGVIQSPRHLIKEKRETATLKCYPIPRHDTVYWYQQGPGQDPQFLISFYEKMQSDKGSIPDRFSAQQFSDYHSELNMSSLELGDSALYFCASSLAGFHEQYFGPGTRLTVT.

This clone rates as medium-sized (0.01 to 0.1%). The chain carries TRBV7-9 and TRBJ1-1; 8 bases align to TRBD1. Unmatched junction bases numbered 9, after V lost 6 bases and J lost 3 bases. The germline gives CDR1 SEHNR, CDR2 FQNEAQ (reference sequence). The length of the CDR3 is 15 residues. CDR3 residues: CASRYQGAGDTEAFF. The CDR3 region has the DNA TGTGCCAGCAGATACCAGGGGGCGGGGGACACTGAAGCTTTCTTT.

Comments on this clone: One base separates it from a far larger clone, so it is likely a read error. The chain recombines TRBV4-2 with TRBJ2-5; D might be TRBD1 (5 bases). The V gene's germline CDR1 is LGHNA and CDR2 YNFKEQ. V lost 0 bases, J lost 5 bases, and 13 bases lay in between. This CDR3 is 15 amino acids long. The CDR3 DNA reads TGTGCCAGCAGCCAAGAAGGCAGGGTGGTCGAGACCCAGTACTTC. It is translated as CASSQEGRVVETQYF.

This clone was seen a handful of times. This chain joins TRBV4-3 and TRBJ1-5; D is perhaps TRBD1 (6 bases). This CDR3 is built from 15 residues. The V gene's germline CDR1 is LGHNA and CDR2 YSLEER. V lost 1 base to trimming and J lost 4 bases, with 11 bases between them. The DNA for the CDR3 is TGCGCCAGCAGCCAAGCGCAGGGGCCGAATCAGCCCCAGCATTTT. It specifies CASSQAQGPNQPQHF.